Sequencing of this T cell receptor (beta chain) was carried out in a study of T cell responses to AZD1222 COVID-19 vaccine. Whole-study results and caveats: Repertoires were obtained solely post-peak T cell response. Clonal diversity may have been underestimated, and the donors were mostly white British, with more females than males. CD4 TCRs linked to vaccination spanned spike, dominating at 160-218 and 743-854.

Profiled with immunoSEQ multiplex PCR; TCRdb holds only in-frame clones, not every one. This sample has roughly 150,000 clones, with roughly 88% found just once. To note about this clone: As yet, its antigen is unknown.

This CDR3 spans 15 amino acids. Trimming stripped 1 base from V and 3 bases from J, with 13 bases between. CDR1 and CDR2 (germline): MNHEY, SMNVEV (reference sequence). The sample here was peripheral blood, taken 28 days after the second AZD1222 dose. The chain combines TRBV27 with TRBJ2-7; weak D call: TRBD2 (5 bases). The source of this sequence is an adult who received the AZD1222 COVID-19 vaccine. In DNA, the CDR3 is TGTGCCAGCAGTTTATTCGGGAATATGGGCTACGAGCAGTACTTC. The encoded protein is CASSLFGNMGYEQYF.